This T cell receptor beta chain was found in a study of PD-1 blockade in classical Hodgkin lymphoma. Only in-frame clones appear in the TCRdb table, and some are missing; sequencing was by immunoSEQ multiplex PCR. The sample lists under 45,000 clones; 66% were seen once. With 11 bases clipped from V and 5 bases from J, the junction kept 7 bases outside the gene matches. This CDR3 is built from 12 residues. The germline gives CDR1 MNHEY, CDR2 SVGAGI. The sample's time point: cycle 4 day 1 (C4D1), after less than 7 weeks of nivolumab. Every single patient, without exception, relapsed after autologous stem cell transplantation, and brentuximab vedotin exposure varied.

V and J are TRBV6-5 and TRBJ2-3; 7 bases match TRBD2. This sample comprised peripheral blood mononuclear cells (PBMCs), obtained before the fourth cycle of nivolumab. The TCR originated in a human donor with classical Hodgkin lymphoma. DNA for the CDR3: TGTGCCTCTTCCCCGGGAGGAGATACGCAGTATTTT. It translates to CASSPGGDTQYF.